The next 29 T cell receptor beta chains were all read from a single sample in a study of blood T cell repertoires in COVID-19 (dated by TCRdb to between 2020 and 2021). Receptor amplification or capture employed the immunoSEQ multiplex PCR assay. TCRdb took this table from immuneACCESS and kept in-frame rearrangements with V and J called. Such tables lack part of the clones; where checked against another copy, unresolved V genes explain under half of the gap, and the rest is unexplained. The sample records 95,000 to 150,000 clones, over 75% of which are singletons. The top ten clonotypes cover about a sixth of the sample. Sequencing was done on a sample of peripheral blood. The receptors originated from a man under 40 with COVID-19, enrolled during active disease.

The rearrangement links TRBV28 to TRBJ2-5; D is undetermined. Deletions cut 3 bases from V and 5 bases from J, with 4 bases between. The germline CDR1 and CDR2 sequences are MDHEN and SYDVKM. This CDR3 region has 11 residues. The CDR3 DNA sequence: TGTGCCAGCAGTTTCGGGGAGACCCAGTACTTC. Its protein is CASSFGETQYF.

The chain joins TRBV6-4 to TRBJ1-3; TRBD1 might be the D (5 bases). The V and J ends lost 3 bases and 2 bases respectively, with 14 bases between them. The CDR3 is made up of 16 amino acids. Germline V gene lookup returns CDR1 MRHNA and CDR2 SNTAGT. CDR3 sequence (DNA): TGTGCCAGCAGTGAACCCCCCAGGGTCACTGGAAACACCATATATTTT. It yields the protein CASSEPPRVTGNTIYF.

The rearrangement joins TRBV7-9 to TRBJ2-1, with D uncertain. Germline CDR1 is SEHNR and CDR2 is FQNEAQ (reference sequence). V was trimmed by 1 base and J by 5 bases, leaving 9 bases between them. This CDR3 has 14 amino acids. The CDR3: CASSLGGENNEQFF. The CDR3 region has the DNA TGTGCCAGCAGCTTAGGAGGAGAGAACAATGAGCAGTTCTTC.

The CDR3 protein is CASSLEGGQDTQYF. Here the CDR3 DNA reads TGTGCCAGCAGCTTAGAGGGGGGGCAAGATACGCAGTATTTT. The rearrangement links TRBV7-2 to TRBJ2-3; D is possibly TRBD2 (7 bases). Trimming removed 1 base at V and 5 bases at J, with 10 bases between. The CDR3 totals 14 residues. The germline CDR1 and CDR2 sequences are SGHTA and FQGNSA.

This chain joins TRBV28 and TRBJ1-2; no clear D gene. Germline CDR1 and CDR2: MDHEN and SYDVKM. The V end lost 5 bases, the J end lost 5 bases, and 9 bases lay between the germline ends. The CDR3 is made up of 12 amino acids. The CDR3 here is CASSQRGYGYTF. CDR3 nucleotides: TGTGCCAGCAGTCAGAGAGGGTATGGCTACACCTTC.

The genes are TRBV6-1 and TRBJ1-4; 10 bases fit TRBD1. The CDR3 runs 14 residues. V lost 8 bases to trimming and J lost 7 bases; unmatched junction nucleotides: 7. Germline values: CDR1 MNHNS, CDR2 SASEGT. Here the CDR3 reads CASCPTGGSEKLFF. CDR3 in DNA: TGTGCCAGCTGTCCGACAGGGGGCAGTGAAAAACTGTTTTTT.

This clone has more than one count but fewer than ten. The rearrangement joins TRBV7-2 to TRBJ2-1; 7 bases map to TRBD2. With V trimmed by 5 bases and J by 0 bases, 4 bases remained unmatched. The V gene's germline CDR1 is SGHTA and CDR2 FQGNSA. This CDR3 is 15 amino acids long. This chain's CDR3 is CASSRQRGSYNEQFF. In nucleotides, the CDR3 is TGTGCCAGCAGCAGACAGCGGGGCTCCTACAATGAGCAGTTCTTC.

This sequence joins TRBV24-1 and TRBJ2-2; TRBD2 is a possible D gene (5 bases). This CDR3 has 15 amino acids. Germline V CDR1 and CDR2: KGHDR, SFDVKD. The germline V and J ends were trimmed by 9 bases and 0 bases, with 13 bases remaining between them. The CDR3 sequence: CATGENRANTGELFF. The CDR3 DNA reads as TGTGCCACCGGGGAGAATCGGGCGAACACCGGGGAGCTGTTTTTT.

The J gene is TRBJ1-1, the V gene TRBV24-1; TRBD1 is a possible D gene (6 bases). V lost 8 bases and J 7 bases, leaving 16 bases between the germline ends. CDR1 and CDR2 from the germline V gene are KGHDR and SFDVKD. This CDR3 is built from 13 residues. CDR3 DNA: TGTGCCACCAAGGACAGTTTAGATGGTGAAGCTTTCTTT. The encoded protein is CATKDSLDGEAFF.

This clone was found once. The chain recombines TRBV7-9 with TRBJ2-5, with 8 bases that match TRBD2. Germline V CDR1 and CDR2: SEHNR, FQNEAQ (reference sequence). The V gene end was trimmed by 5 bases and the J gene end by 3 bases; junction bases not matched to a gene: 14. The CDR3 length is 17 residues. In DNA, the CDR3 is TGTGCCAGCAGCGAGAGCGGGGGTGGGGCGTGGAAAGAGACCCAGTACTTC. The encoded protein is CASSESGGGAWKETQYF. The full variable domain, completed using reference TRBV7-9 and TRBJ2-5, is DTGVSQNPRHKITKRGQNVTFRCDPISEHNRLYWYRQTLGQGPEFLTYFQNEAQLEKSRLLSDRFSAERPKGSFSTLEIQRTEQGDSAMYLCASSESGGGAWKETQYFGPGTRLLVL.

The chain links TRBV5-6 to TRBJ2-5; 8 bases map to TRBD1. This CDR3 comprises 15 residues. Germline CDR1 reads SGHDT; CDR2 reads YYEEEE. V lost 1 base and J lost 5; bases outside the gene matches: 7. CDR3 protein: CASSLWTGFGETQYF. The CDR3 nucleotides are TGTGCCAGCAGCTTGTGGACAGGGTTCGGGGAGACCCAGTACTTC.

This chain connects TRBV5-1 to TRBJ2-1; TRBD2 matches at 9 bases. Germline lookup yields CDR1 SGHRS and CDR2 YFSETQ. After removal of 4 bases from V and 5 bases from J, the junction contained 7 bases not matched to a gene. There are 15 residues in the CDR3. The CDR3: CASSHSGSSNNEQFF. CDR3 bases: TGCGCCAGCAGCCATAGCGGGAGTAGTAACAATGAGCAGTTCTTC. The full variable domain, rest sourced from reference TRBV5-1 and TRBJ2-1, is KAGVTQTPRYLIKTRGQQVTLSCSPISGHRSVSWYQQTPGQGLQFLFEYFSETQRNKGNFPGRFSGRQFSNSRSEMNVSTLELGDSALYLCASSHSGSSNNEQFFGPGTRLTVL.

Here the CDR3 reads CASSSLSPLHF. For the CDR3, the DNA is TGTGCCAGCAGCAGCTTGTCACCCCTCCACTTT. This chain uses TRBV11-2 with TRBJ1-6; no definite D call. Trimming left V 5 bases short and J 10 bases short, with 6 bases between. CDR3 size: 11 residues. Germline CDR1 SGHAT, CDR2 FQNNGV.

The CDR3 nucleotides read TGTGCCAGCATAGAAGTGGGGGGAGGGGGACCCCTTGGCAATGAGCAGTTCTTC. It is translated as CASIEVGGGGPLGNEQFF. The V gene is TRBV28, the J gene TRBJ2-1; weak D call: TRBD2 (7 bases). V was pared by 7 bases and J by 6 bases, with 28 bases between. The CDR3 has 18 amino acids. The germline gives CDR1 MDHEN, CDR2 SYDVKM. The variable domain in full, completed from reference TRBV28 and TRBJ2-1, reads DVKVTQSSRYLVKRTGEKVFLECVQDMDHENMFWYRQDPGLGLRLIYFSYDVKMKEKGDIPEGYSVSREKKERFSLILESASTNQTSMYLCASIEVGGGGPLGNEQFFGPGTRLTVL.

This clone was detected only once. The rearrangement links TRBV27 to TRBJ2-1; 7 bases map to TRBD2. This CDR3 is 16 amino acids long. In germline, CDR1 is MNHEY, CDR2 SMNVEV (reference sequence). After removal of 4 bases from V and 4 bases from J, the junction contained 10 bases not matched to a gene. CDR3 DNA: TGTGCCAGCAGTTCCCTAGCGGTTACAGGTTACAATGAGCAGTTCTTC. Protein sequence: CASSSLAVTGYNEQFF.

The chain couples TRBV5-5 to TRBJ2-7, with TRBD2 matching over 9 bases. The CDR3 extends over 15 amino acids. Germline-derived CDR1 and CDR2 are SGHKS and YYEKEE (reference sequence). With V trimmed by 2 bases and J by 3 bases, 6 bases remained unmatched. In nucleotides, the CDR3 is TGTGCCAGCAGCTTTCTAGCGGGGAGGGACTACGAGCAGTACTTC. This sequence encodes CASSFLAGRDYEQYF.

V is TRBV10-3 and J is TRBJ1-5; D may be TRBD1 (5 bases). Germline assignment: CDR1 ENHRY and CDR2 SYGVKD. The CDR3 contains 15 residues. Deletions cut 4 bases from V and 7 bases from J, with 17 bases between. The CDR3, as DNA: TGTGCCATCAGTGGATCCGAAGGGGCCGACCAGCCCCAGCATTTT. This translates into CAISGSEGADQPQHF.

A word on this clone: The sample carries other DNA sequences with the same CDR3. The V and J genes are TRBV3-1 (or the pseudogene TRBV3-2) and TRBJ1-1; a possible D gene is TRBD1 (6 bases). The CDR3 is made up of 13 amino acids. CDR1 and CDR2 from the germline V gene are LGHDT and YNNKEL (reference sequence). The V gene lost 0 bases and the J gene lost 5 bases, with 7 bases spanning the gap. The DNA for the CDR3 is TGTGCCAGCAGCCAAGAAGGGGGAACTGAAGCTTTCTTT. It specifies CASSQEGGTEAFF.

The CDR3 nucleotides read TGTGCCAGCTCCCTCAACTACAGGGGGAACACTGAAGCTTTCTTT. This gives the protein CASSLNYRGNTEAFF. V gene TRBV18 combines with J gene TRBJ1-1; TRBD1 aligns across 7 bases. This CDR3 comprises 15 residues. Germline assignment: CDR1 KGHSH and CDR2 LQKENI. V lost 6 bases, J lost 1 base, and 8 bases stayed unmatched.

This chain connects TRBV11-3 to TRBJ1-6; D might be TRBD1 (6 bases). The CDR3 has 14 amino acids. The germline V and J ends were trimmed by 2 bases and 5 bases, with 7 bases remaining between them. Germline V gene data show CDR1 as SGHNT and CDR2 as YENEEA. The CDR3 loop reads CASSLRQDNSPLHF. CDR3 coding DNA: TGTGCCAGCAGCTTAAGACAGGATAATTCACCCCTCCACTTT. The whole variable domain, filled in from reference TRBV11-3 and TRBJ1-6, reads EAGVVQSPRYKIIEKKQPVAFWCNPISGHNTLYWYLQNLGQGPELLIRYENEEAVDDSQLPKDRFSAERLKGVDSTLKIQPAELGDSAVYLCASSLRQDNSPLHFGNGTRLTVT.

V usage is TRBV29-1 and J usage is TRBJ1-1, with TRBD1 matching over 7 bases. Germline assignment: CDR1 SQVTM and CDR2 ANQGSEA. The CDR3 runs to 12 residues. Losses at the gene ends were 6 bases for V and 12 bases for J; bases not matched to a gene: 13. CDR3 coding DNA: TGCAGCGTAGCATGGAAGGGGGACAGATCTTTCTTT. Its protein product is CSVAWKGDRSFF.

The chain couples TRBV27 to TRBJ2-5, with 11 positions matching TRBD2. Unmatched junction bases numbered 5, after V lost 6 bases and J lost 2 bases. This CDR3 spans 15 amino acids. The germline V gene encodes CDR1 MNHEY and CDR2 SMNVEV (reference sequence). The CDR3 loop is CASSELAGVQETQYF. DNA for the CDR3: TGTGCCAGCAGCGAACTAGCGGGAGTACAAGAGACCCAGTACTTC.

The V and J genes are TRBV29-1 and TRBJ2-7; 10 bases align to TRBD2. The CDR3 runs to 14 residues. The trim removed 7 bases at V and 3 bases at J, leaving 9 bases unmatched. Germline V CDR1 and CDR2: SQVTM, ANQGSEA. The CDR3 loop reads CSATTSGSFYEQYF. The CDR3 DNA reads as TGCAGCGCTACGACTAGCGGGTCGTTCTACGAGCAGTACTTC.

The rearrangement uses TRBV6-2 or TRBV6-3 and TRBJ1-2, with D unresolved. The CDR3 runs to 12 residues. Trimming took off 2 bases at V and 4 bases at J, with 5 bases between the two ends. From germline, CDR1 is MNHEY and CDR2 SVGEGT. Written as DNA, the CDR3 is TGTGCCAGCAGTTACACAGCCTATGGCTACACCTTC. This codes for CASSYTAYGYTF.

The chain couples TRBV4-3 to TRBJ1-2; 7 bases are a match to TRBD1. This CDR3 comprises 16 residues. CDR1 is LGHNA, CDR2 YSLEER, per germline. The junction had 8 bases not matched to a gene; V was cut back by 1 base and J by 3 bases. CDR3 sequence (DNA): TGCGCCAGCAGCCAAGGGACAGGAGAATCCTACTATGGCTACACCTTC. Translated: CASSQGTGESYYGYTF.

This chain uses TRBV4-1 with TRBJ1-4; TRBD1 matches at 7 bases. CDR1 and CDR2 (germline): MGHRA, YSYEKL. The trim removed 0 bases at V and 12 bases at J, leaving 4 bases unmatched. The CDR3 is 13 amino acids. The CDR3 coding sequence is TGCGCCAGCAGCCAAGATCGACAGGGAGAACTGTTTTTT. Translated, it gives CASSQDRQGELFF.

This chain connects TRBV5-1 to TRBJ1-3, with D maybe TRBD1 (5 bases). The CDR3 contains 14 residues. Germline V gives CDR1 SGHRS, CDR2 YFSETQ. Trimming removed 4 bases from V and 0 bases from J, with 8 bases in between. The CDR3 loop reads CASSVDSSGNTIYF. CDR3 nucleotide sequence: TGCGCCAGCAGCGTAGACAGCTCTGGAAACACCATATATTTT. The whole variable domain, remainder taken from reference TRBV5-1 and TRBJ1-3, is KAGVTQTPRYLIKTRGQQVTLSCSPISGHRSVSWYQQTPGQGLQFLFEYFSETQRNKGNFPGRFSGRQFSNSRSEMNVSTLELGDSALYLCASSVDSSGNTIYFGEGSWLTVV.

This clone was detected only once. The chain has TRBV11-2 and TRBJ2-1, with D possibly being TRBD2 (5 bases). The V gene lost 2 bases and the J gene lost 6 bases, with 11 bases spanning the gap. CDR1 SGHAT and CDR2 FQNNGV come from the germline V gene. The CDR3 has 14 residues. As DNA, the CDR3 is TGTGCCAGCAGCTTAATTCGGGATCGCAATGAGCAGTTCTTC. Translation: CASSLIRDRNEQFF.

The chain joins TRBV7-9 to TRBJ2-7; the match to TRBD1 covers 7 bases. From germline, CDR1 is SEHNR and CDR2 FQNEAQ (reference sequence). This CDR3 has 17 residues. V trimming: 4 bases; J trimming: 2 bases; junction bases outside the gene matches: 14. The CDR3 region has the DNA TGTGCCAGCAGCTCACACTATCAGACAGGGAATCCCTACGAGCAGTACTTC. Translated, it gives CASSSHYQTGNPYEQYF. The variable domain in full, with the rest retrieved from reference TRBV7-9 and TRBJ2-7, is DTGVSQNPRHKITKRGQNVTFRCDPISEHNRLYWYRQTLGQGPEFLTYFQNEAQLEKSRLLSDRFSAERPKGSFSTLEIQRTEQGDSAMYLCASSSHYQTGNPYEQYFGPGTRLTVT.